The 21 T cell receptor beta chains listed next were all sequenced from one sample in a study of shared clonotypes between healthy human individuals (dated by TCRdb to about 2020). Libraries were built with the immunoSEQ multiplex PCR assay. TCRdb limited this immuneACCESS table to in-frame rearrangements with V and J called. A share of clones is missing; checked studies link under half to unresolved V genes, and the rest is unexplained. The sample contains 950,000 to 1,100,000 clones, roughly 80% of them found a single time. Approximately 1.5% of the sample is taken by the ten largest. Sample: memory CD4+ T cells sorted from blood. In light of the paper, this sample's cell subset or site label describes: CD45RA-negative fraction. These receptors were taken from a man between 18 and 29 years old in good health.

The chain recombines TRBV5-1 with TRBJ1-2; D call uncertain. CDR3 length: 15 residues. V dropped 4 bases and J dropped 4 bases, with 17 bases sitting between them. CDR1 and CDR2 (germline): SGHRS, YFSETQ. This CDR3 is CASSPLVGSGYGYTF. The CDR3 region has the DNA TGCGCCAGCAGCCCCCTGGTGGGGTCCGGCTATGGCTACACCTTC.

This chain connects TRBV18 to TRBJ1-1; 7 nucleotides match TRBD1. The V gene's germline CDR1 is KGHSH and CDR2 LQKENI. J was trimmed by 8 bases and V by 6 bases; bases with no gene match: 9. The length of the CDR3 is 13 residues. CDR3 loop: CASSLGQAIEAFF. In DNA form, the CDR3 reads TGTGCCAGCTCTCTCGGACAGGCTATCGAAGCTTTCTTT.

The table lists this clone with a few counts. The chain carries TRBV29-1 and TRBJ1-4; TRBD1 is a possible D gene (5 bases). V dropped 3 bases and J dropped 7 bases, with 12 bases sitting between them. Germline CDR1 is SQVTM and CDR2 is ANQGSEA. This CDR3 has 13 amino acids. The DNA of the CDR3 is TGCAGCGTTGAGTGGGGGGTCGGTGAAAAACTGTTTTTT. Protein sequence: CSVEWGVGEKLFF.

V gene TRBV30 combines with J gene TRBJ1-1, with D possibly TRBD1 on 5 matching bases. The CDR3 has 13 amino acids. Germline loops: CDR1 GTSNPN, CDR2 SVGIG (reference sequence). The ends were cut back, 4 bases at V and 1 base at J, with 10 bases in the middle. CDR3 in amino acids: CAWTIGGNTEAFF. In DNA form, the CDR3 reads TGTGCCTGGACCATCGGGGGGAACACTGAAGCTTTCTTT.

The gene calls are TRBV7-2 and TRBJ1-4, with D unresolved. The CDR3 consists of 16 residues. Between the trimmed V and J ends, which lost 0 bases and 8 bases, there was a span of 16 bases. Germline CDR1 reads SGHTA; CDR2 reads FQGNSA. The CDR3 nucleotides are TGTGCCAGCAGCTTAGCGGTGGTCCGATTCGGGGAAAAACTGTTTTTT. Its translation: CASSLAVVRFGEKLFF.

This clone appeared a few times. The genes are TRBV4-3 and TRBJ2-2, with D unclear. Trimming stripped 0 bases from V and 7 bases from J, with 9 bases between. CDR3 size: 14 residues. CDR1 LGHNA and CDR2 YSLEER come from the germline V gene. CDR3: CASSQDPAIGELFF. CDR3 nucleotides: TGCGCCAGCAGCCAAGATCCAGCGATCGGGGAGCTGTTTTTT.

The rearrangement links TRBV19 to TRBJ2-7; 10 positions match TRBD1. This CDR3 contains 12 residues. The V segment lost 10 bases and the J segment 4 bases; nucleotides outside the gene matches: 4. Germline V gene sequence: CDR1 LNHDA, CDR2 SQIVND (reference sequence). CDR3 DNA: TGTGCCACGCGGGACAGGGGATACGAGCAGTACTTC. The encoded protein is CATRDRGYEQYF.

This clone was counted only a few times. The same CDR3 arises from other DNA sequences in this sample as well. The chain uses TRBV6-5 and TRBJ1-1, with D tentatively TRBD1 (6 bases). V lost 5 bases to trimming and J lost 8 bases, with 9 bases between them. Germline V gene data show CDR1 as MNHEY and CDR2 as SVGAGI. The CDR3 spans 11 residues. CDR3 sequence: CASSQGSEAFF. CDR3 sequence (DNA): TGTGCCAGCAGTCAGGGGAGCGAAGCTTTCTTT.

This chain links TRBV19 with TRBJ1-6, with 7 bases that match TRBD1. This CDR3 comprises 16 residues. Germline lookup yields CDR1 LNHDA and CDR2 SQIVND (reference sequence). With 3 bases clipped from V and 10 bases from J, the junction kept 12 bases outside the gene matches. The CDR3 nucleotides read TGTGCCAGTAGTATGCCTCGACAGGGCACAGGATCACCCCTCCACTTT. Protein: CASSMPRQGTGSPLHF.

The chain uses TRBV2 and TRBJ1-6; D may be TRBD1 (6 bases). Germline assignment: CDR1 SNHLY and CDR2 FYNNEI. The CDR3 spans 15 residues. Trimming stripped 10 bases from V and 4 bases from J, with 17 bases between. The CDR3 loop reads CANRASQNYNSPLHF. CDR3 bases: TGTGCCAACAGGGCATCCCAGAATTATAATTCACCCCTCCACTTT.

This clone was counted once. The CDR3 DNA follows: TGTGCCAGCAGTGTAGGGGGGACCTACTACGAGCAGTACTTC. It yields the protein CASSVGGTYYEQYF. The chain links TRBV2 to TRBJ2-5, with D perhaps being TRBD1 or TRBD2 (6 bases each). The DNA end is more similar to TRBJ2-7, so the J call may be wrong. Germline CDR1 is SNHLY and CDR2 is FYNNEI. The CDR3 length is 14 residues.

This chain connects TRBV11-2 to TRBJ2-5; possible D gene TRBD2, 5 bases. V gave up 0 bases and J gave up 9 bases, with 11 bases separating them. The CDR3 extends over 13 amino acids. The germline V gene encodes CDR1 SGHAT and CDR2 FQNNGV. Written as DNA, the CDR3 is TGTGCCAGCAGCTTAGATCGGGGAGATGCCCAGTACTTC. Protein sequence: CASSLDRGDAQYF. Variable domain in full (rest from reference TRBV11-2 and TRBJ2-5): EAGVAQSPRYKIIEKRQSVAFWCNPISGHATLYWYQQILGQGPKLLIQFQNNGVVDDSQLPKDRFSAERLKGVDSTLKIQPAKLEDSAVYLCASSLDRGDAQYFGPGTRLLVL.

This sequence joins TRBV5-1 and TRBJ2-3; 9 bases fit TRBD2. V was clipped by 3 bases and J by 1 base; unmatched bases: 9. The CDR3 is 17 residues long. CDR1 SGHRS and CDR2 YFSETQ come from the germline V gene. The CDR3 sequence is CASSSNSRTSGTDTQYF. The CDR3 region has the DNA TGCGCCAGCAGCTCAAATTCTAGGACTAGCGGCACAGATACGCAGTATTTT.

This chain uses TRBV7-9 with TRBJ2-2; no reliable D call. This CDR3 region has 13 residues. V was trimmed by 2 bases and J by 1 base, leaving 2 bases between them. CDR1 is SEHNR and CDR2 is FQNEAQ in the germline V gene (reference sequence). This CDR3 reads CASSLWNTGELFF. CDR3 bases: TGTGCCAGCAGCTTATGGAACACCGGGGAGCTGTTTTTT.

This clone occurred a few times. The CDR3 DNA is TGCACCAGCAGACGGACTAGCGGGAGTTTAAACGAGCAGTACTTC. The encoded protein is CTSRRTSGSLNEQYF. The rearrangement uses TRBV1 and TRBJ2-7; whether TRBD2, the table's D call, matches the DNA was not checked. TRBV1 is a recognized pseudogene. The CDR3 loop spans 15 amino acids.

In regard to this clone: A junction end diverges from the germline sequence, so it may reflect a read error. V gene TRBV7-2 combines with J gene TRBJ2-7; TRBD2 aligns across 10 bases. CDR1 and CDR2 from the germline V gene are SGHTA and FQGNSA. CDR3 length equals 13 residues. Here the CDR3 DNA reads TGTGCCAGCAGCTTCCCTTCTAGCGGGAGAGAACACTTC. This translates into CASSFPSSGREHF. Full variable domain (missing parts from reference TRBV7-2 and TRBJ2-7): GAGVSQSPSNKVTEKGKDVELRCDPISGHTALYWYRQSLGQGLEFLIYFQGNSAPDKSGLPSDRFSAERTGGSVSTLTIQRTQQEDSAVYLCASSFPSSGREHFGPGTRLTVT.

Comment on this clone: Given a far larger clone just one base away, this is likely a sequencing read error. The V call is TRBV11-3, the J call TRBJ2-7; 9 positions agree with TRBD1. CDR1 and CDR2 (germline): SGHNT, YENEEA. The CDR3 has 13 amino acids. V shed 4 bases and J 3 bases; nucleotides not matched to a gene: 1. The DNA for the CDR3 is TGTGCCAGCAGCTCGGGACAGGGCTACGAGCAGTACTTC. Protein sequence: CASSSGQGYEQYF.

The chain uses TRBV2 and TRBJ2-5, with TRBD2 matching 13 bases. Germline V lookup: CDR1 SNHLY, CDR2 FYNNEI. CDR3 length: 15 residues. Trimming at V came to 5 bases and at J to 5 bases, leaving 5 bases not matched to a gene. Here the CDR3 DNA reads TGTGCCAGCAGTCCCCTGACTAGCGGGGGGGAGACCCAGTACTTC. Translating it yields CASSPLTSGGETQYF.

This chain links TRBV5-1 with TRBJ2-1; 13 nucleotides align to TRBD2. V shed 9 bases, J shed 9 bases, and the junction held 15 bases outside the gene matches. The CDR3 has 16 amino acids. The germline CDR1 and CDR2 sequences are SGHRS and YFSETQ. CDR3 nucleotide sequence: TGCGCCACTTCAGTGGACGGACTAGCGGGAGTCGGTGAGCAGTTCTTC. Protein sequence: CATSVDGLAGVGEQFF.

The J gene is TRBJ1-1, the V gene TRBV6-5; tentatively, D is TRBD1 (6 bases). CDR1 and CDR2 (germline): MNHEY, SVGAGI. V lost 6 bases and J lost 5, with 13 bases in between. There are 13 residues in the CDR3. In DNA, the CDR3 is TGTGCCAGCAGGAGGACAGCTAGAACTGAAGCTTTCTTT. This gives the protein CASRRTARTEAFF.

The V and J genes are TRBV18 and TRBJ2-1; D unclear. CDR1 KGHSH and CDR2 LQKENI come from the germline V gene. The V and J ends lost 0 bases and 10 bases respectively, with 16 bases between them. The CDR3 is 15 amino acids. DNA for the CDR3: TGTGCCAGCTCACCACCGGATATCGTCGAGGAGGAGCAGTTCTTC. The encoded protein is CASSPPDIVEEEQFF. The full variable domain, completed using reference TRBV18 and TRBJ2-1, is NAGVMQNPRHLVRRRGQEARLRCSPMKGHSHVYWYRQLPEEGLKFMVYLQKENIIDESGMPKERFSAEFPKEGPSILRIQQVVRGDSAAYFCASSPPDIVEEEQFFGPGTRLTVL.